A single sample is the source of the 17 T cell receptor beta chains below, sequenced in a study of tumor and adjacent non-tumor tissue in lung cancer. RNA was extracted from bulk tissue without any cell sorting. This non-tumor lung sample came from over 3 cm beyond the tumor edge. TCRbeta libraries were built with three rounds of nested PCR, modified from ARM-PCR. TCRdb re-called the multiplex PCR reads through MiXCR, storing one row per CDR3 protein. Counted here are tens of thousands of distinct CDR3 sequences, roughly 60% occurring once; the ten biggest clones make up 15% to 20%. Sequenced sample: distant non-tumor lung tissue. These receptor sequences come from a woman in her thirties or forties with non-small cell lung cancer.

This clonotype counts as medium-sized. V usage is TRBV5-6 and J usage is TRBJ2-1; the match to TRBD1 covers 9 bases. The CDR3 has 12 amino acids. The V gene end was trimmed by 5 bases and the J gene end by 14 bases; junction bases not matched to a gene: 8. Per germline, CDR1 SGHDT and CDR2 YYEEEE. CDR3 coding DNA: TGTGCCAGCAGTCCGAACCGGGACAGGGAGTTCTTC. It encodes CASSPNRDREFF.

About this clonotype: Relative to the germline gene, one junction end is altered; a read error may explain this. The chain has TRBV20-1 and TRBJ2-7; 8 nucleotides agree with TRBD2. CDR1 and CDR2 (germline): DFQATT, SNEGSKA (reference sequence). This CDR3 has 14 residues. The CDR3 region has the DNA TGCAGTGCTAGCGCAACTAGCGGATCATACGATCAGTACTTC. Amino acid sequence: CSASATSGSYDQYF.

This CDR3 reads CASSVTGGEDYGYTF. The CDR3, as DNA: TGCGCCAGCAGCGTGACAGGGGGCGAAGACTATGGCTACACCTTC. The chain combines TRBV5-1 with TRBJ1-2, with 10 nucleotides matching TRBD1. Germline V gene lookup returns CDR1 SGHRS and CDR2 YFSETQ. This CDR3 has 15 amino acids. The J segment lost 3 bases and the V segment lost 4 bases, leaving 6 bases of the junction unmatched.

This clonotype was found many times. Here the CDR3 reads CASSLEGPYEQYF. CDR3 bases: TGTGCCAGCAGTTTGGAGGGGCCCTACGAGCAGTACTTC. The rearrangement joins TRBV28 to TRBJ2-7, with D tentatively TRBD2 (6 bases). V was clipped by 3 bases and J by 2 bases, with 8 bases between them. CDR3 length equals 13 residues. Germline values: CDR1 MDHEN, CDR2 SYDVKM. The whole variable domain, remainder taken from reference TRBV28 and TRBJ2-7, is DVKVTQSSRYLVKRTGEKVFLECVQDMDHENMFWYRQDPGLGLRLIYFSYDVKMKEKGDIPEGYSVSREKKERFSLILESASTNQTSMYLCASSLEGPYEQYFGPGTRLTVT.

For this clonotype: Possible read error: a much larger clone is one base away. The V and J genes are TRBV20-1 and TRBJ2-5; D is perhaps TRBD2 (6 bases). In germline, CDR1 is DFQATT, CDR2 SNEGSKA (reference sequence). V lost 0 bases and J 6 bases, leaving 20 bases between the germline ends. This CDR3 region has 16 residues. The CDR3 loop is CSARDQAGPKLKTQYF. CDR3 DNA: TGCAGTGCTAGAGATCAAGCGGGTCCGAAGTTGAAGACCCAGTACTTC.

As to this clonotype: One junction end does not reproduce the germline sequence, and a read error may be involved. This chain's CDR3 is CASSDRESRGYIF. DNA of the CDR3: TGTGCCAGCAGCGACCGGGAGAGCAGGGGCTACATTTTC. This chain connects TRBV6-2 or TRBV6-3 to TRBJ1-2; possible D gene TRBD1, 6 bases. Germline V lookup: CDR1 MNHEY, CDR2 SVGEGT. This CDR3 has 13 amino acids.

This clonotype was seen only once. CDR3 loop: CASRLIPDTQYF. The DNA of the CDR3 is TGTGCCAGCCGACTCATCCCAGATACGCAGTATTTT. This rearrangement joins TRBV6-1 to TRBJ2-3, with D unclear. Germline V gene sequence: CDR1 MNHNS, CDR2 SASEGT. The CDR3 contains 12 residues. Trimming removed 8 bases at V and 4 bases at J, with 10 bases between.

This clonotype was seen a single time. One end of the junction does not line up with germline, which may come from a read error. CDR3 protein: CASSYGTGEGTGELFF. In nucleotides, the CDR3 is TGTGCCAGCAGTTATGGGACCGGGGAGGGCACCGGGGAGCTCTTTTTT. This rearrangement joins TRBV6-6 to TRBJ2-2; 7 bases map to TRBD2. Germline lookup yields CDR1 MNHNY and CDR2 SVGAGI (reference sequence). The CDR3 has 16 residues.

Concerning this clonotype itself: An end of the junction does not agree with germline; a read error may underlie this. Here the CDR3 DNA reads TGTGCCACCGTCGAATCTCCAGGGAAAGCGACCCGGTACTTC. This translates into CATVESPGKATRYF. The chain carries TRBV10-3 and TRBJ2-5, with a weak D call TRBD1 (5 bases). The CDR3 totals 14 residues. Per germline, CDR1 ENHRY and CDR2 SYGVKD.

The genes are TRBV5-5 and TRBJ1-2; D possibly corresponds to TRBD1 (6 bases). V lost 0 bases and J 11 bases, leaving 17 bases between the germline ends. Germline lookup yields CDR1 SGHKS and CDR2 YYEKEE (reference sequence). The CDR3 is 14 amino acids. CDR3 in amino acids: CASSLAWEGTSYTF. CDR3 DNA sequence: TGTGCCAGCAGCTTGGCCTGGGAAGGGACAAGTTACACCTTC. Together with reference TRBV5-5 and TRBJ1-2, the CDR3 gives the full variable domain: DAGVTQSPTHLIKTRGQQVTLRCSPISGHKSVSWYQQVLGQGPQFIFQYYEKEERGRGNFPDRFSARQFPNYSSELNVNALLLGDSALYLCASSLAWEGTSYTFGSGTRLTVV.

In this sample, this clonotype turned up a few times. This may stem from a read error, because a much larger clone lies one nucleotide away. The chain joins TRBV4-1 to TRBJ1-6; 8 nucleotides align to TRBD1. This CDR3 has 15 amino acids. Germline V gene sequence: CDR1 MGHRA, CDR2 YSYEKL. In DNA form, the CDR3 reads TGCACCAGCAGCCTTCAGGGGGCGCGAAATTCACCCCTCCACTTT. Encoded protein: CTSSLQGARNSPLHF.

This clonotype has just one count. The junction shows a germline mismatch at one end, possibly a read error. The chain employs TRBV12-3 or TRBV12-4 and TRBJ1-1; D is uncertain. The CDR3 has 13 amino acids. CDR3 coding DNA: TGTGCCCGCAGTTTGGGAGACATCTATGAAGCTTTCTTT. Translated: CARSLGDIYEAFF.

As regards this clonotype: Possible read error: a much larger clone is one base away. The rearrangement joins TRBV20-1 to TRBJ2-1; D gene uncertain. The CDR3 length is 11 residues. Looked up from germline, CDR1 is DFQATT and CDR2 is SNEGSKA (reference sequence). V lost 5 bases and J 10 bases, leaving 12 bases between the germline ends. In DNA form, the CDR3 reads TGCAGTGCTCAACTTCCTAAGGAGCAGTTCTTC. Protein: CSAQLPKEQFF.

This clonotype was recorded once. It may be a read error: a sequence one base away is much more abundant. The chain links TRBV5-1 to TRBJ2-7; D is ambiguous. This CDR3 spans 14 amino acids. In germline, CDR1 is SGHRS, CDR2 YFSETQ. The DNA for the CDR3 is TGCGCCAGCACCTTGCATTCCACCTCCTACGAGCAGTACTTC. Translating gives CASTLHSTSYEQYF.

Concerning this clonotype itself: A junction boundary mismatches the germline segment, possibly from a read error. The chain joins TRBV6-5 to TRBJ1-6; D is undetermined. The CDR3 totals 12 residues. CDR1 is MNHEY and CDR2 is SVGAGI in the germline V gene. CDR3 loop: CVSSKTGSPLHF. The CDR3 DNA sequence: TGTGTCAGCAGTAAGACCGGGTCACCCCTCCACTTT.

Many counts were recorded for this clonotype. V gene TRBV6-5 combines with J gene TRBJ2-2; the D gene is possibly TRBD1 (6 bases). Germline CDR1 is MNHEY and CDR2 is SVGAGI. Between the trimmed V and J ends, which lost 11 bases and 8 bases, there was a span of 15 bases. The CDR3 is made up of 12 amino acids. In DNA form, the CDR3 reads TGTGCCGCGAGGGACACAAGGGGGGAGCTGTTTTTT. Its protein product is CAARDTRGELFF.

In DNA, the CDR3 is TGTGCCAGCAGCCGTGGCGTGACAACTGAAGCTTTCTTT. Its translation is CASSRGVTTEAFF. V is TRBV14 and J is TRBJ1-1; D is ambiguous. Germline V gene lookup returns CDR1 SGHDN and CDR2 FVKESK. The CDR3 runs to 13 residues. The ends were cut back, 4 bases at V and 5 bases at J, with 11 bases in the middle. Using reference TRBV14 and TRBJ1-1 for the parts outside the CDR3, the full variable domain is EAGVTQFPSHSVIEKGQTVTLRCDPISGHDNLYWYRRVMGKEIKFLLHFVKESKQDESGMPNNRFLAERTGGTYSTLKVQPAELEDSGVYFCASSRGVTTEAFFGQGTRLTVV.